The clone carrying this T cell receptor beta chain was recorded a few times. The CDR3 sequence is 17 residues long. The J segment lost 3 bases and the V segment lost 4 bases, leaving 11 bases of the junction unmatched. The source of the sample is a study of blood T cells in healthy people across ages. For the second PCR, which ran for roughly 7 to 11 cycles, a sample-barcoded 5' primer and a J-beta primer mix were used. MiXCR, run by TCRdb on the 5' RACE reads, gives a single entry per CDR3 protein. In the table there are 1.5 million or so distinct CDR3 sequences, 35% to 45% of which are singletons. This receptor was taken from a woman younger than 35 in good health. The genes are TRBV12-3 or TRBV12-4 and TRBJ1-1; 10 bases map to TRBD1. The sample was blood. This CDR3 reads CASSSRQGAWRDTEAFF. In nucleotides, the CDR3 is TGTGCCAGCAGTTCGAGACAGGGGGCATGGCGGGACACTGAAGCTTTCTTT.